Here is one TCR beta chain with its context. This entry comes from a study of blood T cell repertoires in COVID-19. The overall study: COVID-19 samples collected from the United States, Italy and Spain covered acute and convalescent phases. T cells, B-cell-depleted T cells, or PBMCs provided the cDNA or gDNA that served as material.

Germline loops: CDR1 SNHLY, CDR2 FYNNEI. This CDR3 is built from 14 residues. Trimming left V 0 bases short and J 5 bases short, with 10 bases between. Libraries were prepared by immunoSEQ multiplex PCR; TCRdb keeps only in-frame clonotypes and omits some of them. The sample has roughly 150,000 clones; approximately 80% are singletons. The sample consisted of PBMCs or T cells enriched from blood (not recorded which). The V gene is TRBV2, the J gene TRBJ2-5, with D uncertain. The sequence derives from a young woman who had been exposed to COVID-19. CDR3 in amino acids: CASSEAWAVETQYF. As DNA, the CDR3 is TGTGCCAGCAGTGAAGCATGGGCAGTGGAGACCCAGTACTTC.